This T cell receptor (beta chain) was identified in a study of early stage breast cancer tumors. Repertoires were generated with immunoSEQ multiplex PCR, while TCRdb's copy carries only in-frame clones and drops some. This table holds fewer than 50,000 clones, approximately 72% found once. The CDR3 totals 16 residues. The V gene end was trimmed by 5 bases and the J gene end by 3 bases; junction bases not matched to a gene: 9. Germline values: CDR1 SEHNR, CDR2 FQNEAQ (reference sequence). The chain has TRBV7-9 and TRBJ1-4; 7 bases fit TRBD1. The TCR comes from a person aged 45 to 59 with breast cancer. Sample: blood. CDR3 residues: CASSITGELANEKLFF. The CDR3 nucleotides are TGTGCCAGCAGCATTACAGGGGAGTTAGCTAATGAAAAACTGTTTTTT.